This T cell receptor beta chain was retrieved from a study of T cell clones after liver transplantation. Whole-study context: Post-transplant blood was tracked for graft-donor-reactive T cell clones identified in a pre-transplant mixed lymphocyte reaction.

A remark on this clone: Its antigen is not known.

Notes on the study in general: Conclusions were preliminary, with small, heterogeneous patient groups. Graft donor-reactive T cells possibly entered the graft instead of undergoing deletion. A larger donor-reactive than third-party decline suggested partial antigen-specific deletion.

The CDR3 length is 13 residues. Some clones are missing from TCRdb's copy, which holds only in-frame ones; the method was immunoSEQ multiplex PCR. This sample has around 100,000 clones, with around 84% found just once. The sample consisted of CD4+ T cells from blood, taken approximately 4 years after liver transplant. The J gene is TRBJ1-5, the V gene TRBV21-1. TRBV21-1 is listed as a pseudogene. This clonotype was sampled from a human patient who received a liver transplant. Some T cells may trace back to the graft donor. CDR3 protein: CASSKFEFQPQHF. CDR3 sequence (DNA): TGTGCCAGCAGCAAATTTGAGTTCCAGCCCCAGCATTTT.